The source of this T cell receptor (beta chain) is a study of blood T cells in healthy people across ages. General study findings and limits: As age increased, TCR beta diversity per million T cells fell in a roughly linear fashion. Whereas aged donors had fewer naive CD4+ cells, long-lived donors had more of them and higher diversity. From one million sequenced T cells, diversity estimates were lower bounds.

For every donor, a draw yielded ten milliliters of peripheral blood. Then a second PCR, running roughly 7 to 11 cycles, was carried out with a sample-barcoded 5' primer and a J-beta primer mix. TCRdb fed the 5' RACE reads into MiXCR, producing one record per CDR3 protein. The sample comprises around 1,500,000 distinct CDR3 sequences, approximately 42% of which are singletons, and roughly 8.2% rests with the top ten. This clonotype was recorded once. Its antigen remains unidentified. Germline CDR1 SGHRS, CDR2 YFSETQ. The CDR3 spans 16 residues. The trim removed 0 bases at V and 0 bases at J, leaving 6 bases unmatched.

The specimen was blood. This receptor was identified in a woman between 18 and 29 years old in good health. V usage is TRBV5-1 and J usage is TRBJ2-7, with 7 bases lining up with TRBD1. The CDR3 DNA sequence: TGCGCCAGCAGCTTGGCCGGGACAGCCATCTCCTACGAGCAGTACTTC. Its translation is CASSLAGTAISYEQYF.